The 5 T cell receptor beta chains below come from one sample, sequenced in a study of cytomegalovirus exposure and HLA in healthy donors. PCR used 60 Vbeta primers and 13 Jbeta primers. This table comes from immunoSEQ multiplex PCR, and its TCRdb copy is limited to in-frame clones, with some not included. The sample has about 140,000 clones, under 85% seen once. Sequencing was performed on PBMCs. These receptor sequences come from a man in his late teens or twenties in good health and CMV-seronegative.

This clone was seen a handful of times. The chain carries TRBV29-1 and TRBJ2-3; D remains unclear. The germline V gene has CDR1 SQVTM and CDR2 ANQGSEA. The V gene lost 4 bases and the J gene lost 1 base, with 12 bases spanning the gap. The CDR3 covers 14 residues. This CDR3 is CSVGGVTGTDTQYF. For the CDR3, the DNA is TGCAGCGTTGGAGGAGTAACCGGCACAGATACGCAGTATTTT.

Only one count was recorded for this clone. The V gene is TRBV7-9, the J gene TRBJ1-2, with a tentative D call TRBD1 (6 bases). CDR1 is SEHNR, CDR2 FQNEAQ, per germline (reference sequence). Between the trimmed V and J ends, which lost 10 bases and 2 bases, there was a span of 17 bases. The CDR3 has 14 amino acids. This CDR3 reads CATPRKGGNYGYTF. In DNA form, the CDR3 reads TGTGCCACCCCGCGGAAGGGGGGGAACTATGGCTACACCTTC.

This clone was detected once. The junction and the germline gene differ at one end; a read error may be behind it. V is TRBV7-9 and J is TRBJ1-6; no clear D. CDR1 is SEHNR and CDR2 is FQNEAQ in the germline V gene (reference sequence). The CDR3 extends over 13 amino acids. The CDR3 DNA is TGTTCCAGCACTAACCTAAAAGATTCACCCCTCCACTTT. This encodes CSSTNLKDSPLHF.

This CDR3 is CAWGGQGSEQFF. CDR3 bases: TGTGCCTGGGGGGGACAGGGGAGTGAGCAGTTCTTC. The genes are TRBV30 and TRBJ2-1; TRBD1 matches at 10 bases. J was trimmed by 9 bases and V by 5 bases; bases with no gene match: 4. The germline V gene encodes CDR1 GTSNPN and CDR2 SVGIG (reference sequence). The CDR3 is 12 residues long.

As regards this clone: At one of its ends the junction is not consistent with the germline gene, which may arise from a read error. The chain employs TRBV7-9 and TRBJ2-5; the match to TRBD2 covers 7 bases. CDR3 length equals 12 residues. Germline V gene data show CDR1 as SEHNR and CDR2 as FQNEAQ (reference sequence). The CDR3 sequence: CSSTPSGGTQYF. Here the CDR3 DNA reads TGTTCCAGCACCCCGTCGGGGGGGACCCAGTACTTC.